This T cell receptor beta chain was captured by sequencing in a study of cytomegalovirus exposure and HLA in healthy donors. Study observations and caveats: Analysis was carried out at a later point, and it linked a missense DCLRE1C variant to TCR beta V- and J-gene trimming. An analysis was carried out later, and it reportedly showed fewer N-insertions in an Asian-associated ancestry cluster than the roughly 700-donor mean.

Germline lookup yields CDR1 MNHNS and CDR2 SASEGT. This CDR3 is built from 14 residues. The ends were cut back, 7 bases at V and 0 bases at J, with 12 bases in the middle. PCR used 60 Vbeta primers and 13 Jbeta primers. Sequenced by immunoSEQ multiplex PCR; TCRdb stores in-frame clones only, minus some. The repertoire holds around 150,000 clones, 70% to 90% seen once, with 0.8% to 1% in the top ten. With respect to this clone: Its antigen is unknown.

The sequence was collected from a woman aged 25 to 39 in good health and CMV-seronegative. The chain combines TRBV6-1 with TRBJ1-2, with D possibly being TRBD1 (5 bases). The specimen sequenced was PBMCs. The CDR3 sequence: CASNLGGTNYGYTF. CDR3 nucleotides: TGTGCCAGCAACTTGGGGGGAACTAACTATGGCTACACCTTC.